Ten or more counts support the clone carrying this TCR beta chain. Antigen unknown. This entry belongs to a study of T-cell memory formation after mild COVID-19. Background on the study: The TCR clusters were mostly specific to one donor.

Broader study findings: Contracting CD8+ clones were enriched in EMRA, CD4+ mainly in CM and EM. Among clones contracting day 15 to 85, CD4/CD8 was balanced, whereas later expanders leaned CD4+.

TCRdb redid the calling of the 5' RACE reads with MiXCR, one entry per CDR3 protein. In the table there are under 200,000 distinct CDR3 sequences, 9.5% to 13% of which are singletons. CDR1 and CDR2 from the germline V gene are SGHDN and FVKESK. This CDR3 is 11 amino acids long. V shed 5 bases and J shed 2 bases, with 1 base lying between them. This receptor was obtained from a man aged 18 to 30 who had mild COVID-19 (a few samples of this study predate the infection). Cell type and time point are not known. The chain combines TRBV14 with TRBJ2-1; no reliable D call. The source material was PBMCs or a T cell subset sorted from them (not recorded which). CDR3 nucleotide sequence: TGTGCCAGCAGCACCTACAATGAGCAGTTCTTC. It codes for CASSTYNEQFF.